This T cell receptor (beta chain) derives from a study of blood T cell repertoires in COVID-19. In the authors' workflow: Quantification of nucleated cells was approximated via reference gene primer amplification. Method: immunoSEQ multiplex PCR; TCRdb's copy keeps in-frame clones and lacks some. V and J calls and clone size come straight from that table; D and trimming were deduced from the DNA. This sample has under 250,000 clones, with roughly 81% found just once. V shed 5 bases and J shed 1 base, with 6 bases lying between them. Germline V CDR1 and CDR2: SGHNT, YYREEE (reference sequence). The CDR3 covers 12 residues.

This TCR was sampled from a man aged 45-60 years with acute or convalescent COVID-19. V and J are TRBV5-4 and TRBJ1-1; no clear D. What was sequenced was peripheral blood. CDR3 sequence reads: CASSPQNTEAFF. The CDR3 nucleotides read TGTGCCAGCAGTCCACAGAACACTGAAGCTTTCTTT.